Listed below are T cell receptor beta chains from one sample, sequenced in a study of long-term antiretroviral therapy in people with HIV. Generated by immunoSEQ multiplex PCR, the TCRdb table keeps only in-frame clones and is missing some. The table records 20,000 to 25,000 clones, 70% to 90% of them present only once. The sample here was unsorted PBMCs, taken 1.3 years after starting antiretroviral therapy. These receptors originate from a man between 60 and 70 years old with HIV. CDR3s include the opening cysteine and the closing phenylalanine or tryptophan. Each record gives: clone size, D gene, J gene, V gene, CDR3 DNA, CDR3 protein. The D gene is left open where the match is weak. Expanded clones get a size class; other rows say once, few or many, or leave the size out.

>NA|NA|TRBJ1-1|TRBV5-1
TGCGCCAGCAGCTTAGCAGGCGCGAACACTGAAGCTTTCTTT
CASSLAGANTEAFF
>once|TRBD2|TRBJ2-1|TRBV6-5
TGTGCCAGCAGGCACTCGGGACTAGCTGAGGAGCAGTTCTTC
CASRHSGLAEEQFF
>NA|NA|TRBJ2-5|TRBV29-1
TGCAGCGTTTCGACCCAATGGGAGACCCAGTACTTC
CSVSTQWETQYF
>NA|NA|TRBJ2-1|TRBV10-1
TGCGCCAGCGGGGACACCTACAATGAGCAGTTCTTC
CASGDTYNEQFF
>few|NA|TRBJ2-3|TRBV5-1
TGCGCCAGCAGCTACGGGACTCTCACAGATACGCAGTATTTT
CASSYGTLTDTQYF
>NA|TRBD1|TRBJ2-3|TRBV28
TGTGCCAGCAGTTTGGACAGGGGGACAGATACGCAGTATTTT
CASSLDRGTDTQYF
>NA|NA|TRBJ1-2|TRBV5-6
TGTGCCAGCAGCTTGGGGACAGCTAACTATGGCTACACCTTC
CASSLGTANYGYTF
>NA|TRBD1|TRBJ1-2|TRBV6-5
TGTGCCAGCAGCCCCAATGACAGGGTCCATGGCTACACCTTC
CASSPNDRVHGYTF
>NA|TRBD1|TRBJ2-1|TRBV10-3
TGTGCCATCACCCCAGGGGGCGCCTACAATGAGCAGTTCTTC
CAITPGGAYNEQFF
>NA|TRBD1|TRBJ1-2|TRBV5-6
TGTGCCAGCAGCTCAACCGGGACAGGGTACTATGGCTACACCTTC
CASSSTGTGYYGYTF
>NA|NA|TRBJ2-3|TRBV10-3
TGTGCCATCAGTGCAGCAGGCTCCACCGATACGCAGTATTTT
CAISAAGSTDTQYF
>once|NA|TRBJ1-5|TRBV28
TGTGCCAGCAGTTTAGGGGGTCAGCCCCAGCATTTT
CASSLGGQPQHF
>NA|NA|TRBJ2-7|TRBV20-1
TGCAGTGCTAAAGGAAACTTGGATCAGTACTTC
CSAKGNLDQYF
>NA|TRBD1|TRBJ2-5|TRBV10-1
TGCGCCAGCAGCCCGGACAGGCTCCAAGAGACCCAGTACTTC
CASSPDRLQETQYF
>NA|NA|TRBJ2-1|TRBV19
TGTGCCAGTAGTAAAACGCCGGGACCGTACAATGAGCAGTTCTTC
CASSKTPGPYNEQFF
>NA|NA|TRBJ1-5|TRBV29-1
TGCAGCGTTGAAAAGTGGTCAGGGGTCGCTCAGCCCCAGCATTTT
CSVEKWSGVAQPQHF
>NA|NA|TRBJ2-1|TRBV6-1
TGTGCCAGCAGTGAAAATCTAGACAATGAGCAGTTCTTC
CASSENLDNEQFF
>once|NA|TRBJ1-4|TRBV5-4
TGTGCCAGCAGCACAGGGCGGAGAGATGAAAAACTGTTTTTT
CASSTGRRDEKLFF
>few|TRBD1|TRBJ1-2|TRBV5-1
TGCGCCAGCAGCTTGACCTCGACAGGGGCCTATGGCTACACCTTC
CASSLTSTGAYGYTF
>few|NA|TRBJ2-2|TRBV5-4
TGTGCCAGCAGCCCGGCCAGGCCACAGAACACCGGGGAGCTGTTTTTT
CASSPARPQNTGELFF
>NA|TRBD2|TRBJ2-1|TRBV27
TGTGCCAGCAGCCGCTACTTAGCGGGACTCAACAATGAGCAGTTCTTC
CASSRYLAGLNNEQFF
>NA|NA|TRBJ2-5|TRBV18
TGTGCCAGCTCACCGGTCGAAGAGACCCAGTACTTC
CASSPVEETQYF
>NA|NA|TRBJ1-1|TRBV5-5
TGTGCCAGCAGCCTGGGGACTGAAGCTTTCTTT
CASSLGTEAFF
>NA|TRBD1|TRBJ2-5|TRBV2
TGTGCCAGGTCAGGGCGGCAGGGGGAACGGGGGACCCAGTACTTC
CARSGRQGERGTQYF